The 20 T cell receptor beta chains given below trace back to one sample, sequenced in a study of identical twins. TCRdb re-called the 5' RACE reads through MiXCR, storing one row per CDR3 protein. The sample lists about 720,000 distinct CDR3 sequences, about 18% occurring once. Another study also made use of these data, one on T cells expressing NK-cell markers.

The specimen sequenced was PBMCs. Source of these receptors: a woman younger than 30 in good health.

V gene TRBV20-1 combines with J gene TRBJ2-2; D remains ambiguous. Germline assignment: CDR1 DFQATT and CDR2 SNEGSKA (reference sequence). Trimming pared 3 bases from V and 7 bases from J, leaving 9 bases between. The CDR3 totals 12 residues. CDR3 sequence: CSASMVGGELFF. CDR3 DNA: TGCAGTGCTAGTATGGTGGGCGGGGAGCTGTTTTTT.

The chain uses TRBV7-9 and TRBJ1-2; possible D gene TRBD1, 5 bases. Germline V gene data show CDR1 as SEHNR and CDR2 as FQNEAQ (reference sequence). The CDR3 has 13 residues. Trimming cost V 5 bases and J 8 bases, with 15 bases left between them. As DNA, the CDR3 is TGTGCCAGCAGCCAGGACACCCAAACCGGCTACACCTTC. Amino acid sequence: CASSQDTQTGYTF.

This chain connects TRBV6-5 to TRBJ1-2; D might be TRBD1 (6 bases). The CDR3 has 16 residues. The V end was cut by 0 bases, the J end by 4 bases, with 15 bases between. Per germline, CDR1 MNHEY and CDR2 SVGAGI. CDR3 region: CASSYSIPGASYGYTF. In DNA form, the CDR3 reads TGTGCCAGCAGTTACTCGATCCCAGGGGCCAGCTATGGCTACACCTTC.

This clonotype has just a few counts. V is TRBV12-5 and J is TRBJ2-1, with 9 nucleotides matching TRBD1. The CDR3 is 14 amino acids. V was pared by 7 bases and J by 6 bases, with 7 bases of the junction left unmatched. Germline values: CDR1 LGHNT, CDR2 FRNRAP. In nucleotides, the CDR3 is TGTGCTAGTGAAACCGGGACAGGGCGCAATGAGCAGTTCTTC. This codes for CASETGTGRNEQFF.

This clonotype showed up just a few times. The chain's CDR3 is CASSLTSLINTGELFF. DNA for the CDR3: TGTGCCAGCAGCCTGACTAGCCTTATTAACACCGGGGAGCTGTTTTTT. The chain has TRBV7-2 and TRBJ2-2; 7 bases fit TRBD2. The CDR3 covers 16 residues. After removal of 5 bases from V and 2 bases from J, the junction contained 8 bases not matched to a gene. Germline CDR1 and CDR2: SGHTA and FQGNSA.

This chain joins TRBV7-2 and TRBJ2-3; no clear D. V was cut by 4 bases and J by 0 bases, with 8 bases left in between. Germline assignment: CDR1 SGHTA and CDR2 FQGNSA. The CDR3 runs to 14 residues. The CDR3 nucleotides read TGTGCCAGCAGCTCAACGTTTAGCACAGATACGCAGTATTTT. Translated, it gives CASSSTFSTDTQYF.

This clonotype was counted a few times. V is TRBV11-1 and J is TRBJ2-7; TRBD1 agrees at 7 bases. Germline V gene data show CDR1 as SGHAT and CDR2 as FQDESV (reference sequence). The CDR3 consists of 18 residues. V lost 4 bases, J lost 4 bases, and 19 bases stayed unmatched. CDR3 nucleotide sequence: TGTGCCAGCAGCTCGATCATTTCCTCTGACAGGGCCTTGTACGAGCAGTACTTC. Translation: CASSSIISSDRALYEQYF.

This clonotype was detected many times. The chain has TRBV5-1 and TRBJ2-2, with D possibly matching TRBD2 (6 bases). Germline assignment: CDR1 SGHRS and CDR2 YFSETQ. The CDR3 totals 15 residues. V gave up 0 bases and J gave up 6 bases, with 12 bases separating them. CDR3 region: CASSLGGTAAGELFF. CDR3 bases: TGCGCCAGCAGCTTGGGCGGGACGGCTGCCGGGGAGCTGTTTTTT.

Only a few counts were recorded for this clonotype. The chain carries TRBV20-1 and TRBJ1-4; D unresolved. Germline V CDR1 and CDR2: DFQATT, SNEGSKA (reference sequence). Trimming removed 2 bases from V and 6 bases from J, with 10 bases in between. The CDR3 has 13 residues. The CDR3 protein is CSARSGRDEKLFF. The DNA of the CDR3 is TGCAGTGCTAGATCGGGCCGCGATGAAAAACTGTTTTTT.

This clonotype was seen only once. The V call is TRBV7-2, the J call TRBJ2-1; D may be TRBD1 or TRBD2 (6 bases each). V lost 8 bases to trimming and J lost 2 bases, with 13 bases between them. CDR1 and CDR2 from the germline V gene are SGHTA and FQGNSA. This CDR3 is built from 14 residues. The CDR3: CASRQDYTYNEQFF. For the CDR3, the DNA is TGTGCCAGCCGACAGGACTACACCTACAATGAGCAGTTCTTC.

This clonotype was detected ten times or more. The rearrangement joins TRBV7-3 to TRBJ2-1; 8 nucleotides match TRBD2. The V and J ends lost 4 bases and 1 base, in that order; junction bases with no gene match: 6. CDR1 is SGHTA, CDR2 FQGTGA, per germline. This CDR3 region has 16 residues. Here the CDR3 reads CASSSRTSGSYNEQFF. The CDR3 region has the DNA TGTGCCAGCAGCTCTCGAACTAGCGGTTCCTACAATGAGCAGTTCTTC.

This chain links TRBV10-1 with TRBJ2-2; TRBD2 matches 7 bases. The V gene's germline CDR1 is WNHNN and CDR2 SYGVQD (reference sequence). This CDR3 has 14 amino acids. V shed 6 bases, J shed 6 bases, and the junction held 7 bases outside the gene matches. This chain's CDR3 is CASSTGLISGELFF. The CDR3 region has the DNA TGCGCCAGCAGCACGGGACTAATATCCGGGGAGCTGTTTTTT.

This clonotype was recorded a few times. The chain links TRBV12-3 or TRBV12-4 to TRBJ2-7; D is ambiguous. The V end lost 3 bases, the J end lost 4 bases, and 19 bases lay between the germline ends. This CDR3 comprises 16 residues. The CDR3 spells CASSLPTRTRIYEQYF. CDR3 DNA: TGTGCCAGCAGTTTGCCGACGAGAACCAGAATTTACGAGCAGTACTTC.

This chain links TRBV6-5 with TRBJ2-1, with 8 positions matching TRBD2. V shed 7 bases, J shed 9 bases, and the junction held 5 bases outside the gene matches. CDR1 and CDR2 from the germline V gene are MNHEY and SVGAGI. The CDR3 covers 12 residues. This chain's CDR3 is CASITGLGEQFF. The CDR3 DNA sequence: TGTGCCAGCATCACGGGACTAGGTGAGCAGTTCTTC.

The V and J genes are TRBV10-3 and TRBJ2-3; weak D call: TRBD1 (6 bases). Trimming took off 1 base at V and 11 bases at J, with 13 bases between the two ends. This CDR3 region has 13 residues. Germline CDR1 and CDR2: ENHRY and SYGVKD. The CDR3 coding sequence is TGTGCCATCAGTGAGTTGGAACAGGGCCAGCAGTATTTT. This gives the protein CAISELEQGQQYF.

The table lists this clonotype with a count of one. This chain links TRBV20-1 with TRBJ2-7; D is unresolved. Trimming removed 3 bases at V and 5 bases at J, with 8 bases between. Germline CDR1 is DFQATT and CDR2 is SNEGSKA (reference sequence). This CDR3 region has 11 residues. Here the CDR3 reads CSARLVDEQYF. Written as DNA, the CDR3 is TGCAGTGCTAGGCTGGTGGACGAGCAGTACTTC.

This clonotype has just a few counts. The rearrangement joins TRBV12-3 or TRBV12-4 to TRBJ2-1, with D perhaps given as TRBD1 or TRBD2 (6 bases each). The CDR3 extends over 16 amino acids. Between the trimmed V and J ends, which lost 6 bases and 2 bases, there was a span of 17 bases. The chain's CDR3 is CASRAQGRDTYNEQFF. CDR3 nucleotide sequence: TGTGCCAGCAGAGCCCAGGGGCGGGATACCTACAATGAGCAGTTCTTC.

This clonotype was detected a few times. The J gene is TRBJ2-7, the V gene TRBV20-1; D not resolved. V lost 4 bases and J lost 0, with 10 bases in between. The CDR3 length is 13 residues. Germline V CDR1 and CDR2: DFQATT, SNEGSKA (reference sequence). DNA of the CDR3: TGCAGTGCTACGTCCCTGAGCTCCTACGAGCAGTACTTC. Translated: CSATSLSSYEQYF.

The rearrangement uses TRBV5-6 and TRBJ2-1, with no clear D. The CDR3 covers 13 residues. From germline, CDR1 is SGHDT and CDR2 YYEEEE. V gave up 6 bases and J gave up 8 bases, with 15 bases separating them. Written as DNA, the CDR3 is TGTGCCAGCAACGACCGTGTCCGCTATGAGCAGTTCTTC. This translates into CASNDRVRYEQFF.

The chain links TRBV27 to TRBJ2-1; D could derive from TRBD1 or TRBD2 (5 bases each). The CDR3 consists of 15 residues. V lost 5 bases to trimming and J lost 9 bases, with 20 bases between them. Germline CDR1 and CDR2: MNHEY and SMNVEV (reference sequence). The CDR3 loop is CASSTPGRRLGEQFF. CDR3 nucleotide sequence: TGTGCCAGCAGTACCCCGGGACGCCGGTTGGGTGAGCAGTTCTTC.